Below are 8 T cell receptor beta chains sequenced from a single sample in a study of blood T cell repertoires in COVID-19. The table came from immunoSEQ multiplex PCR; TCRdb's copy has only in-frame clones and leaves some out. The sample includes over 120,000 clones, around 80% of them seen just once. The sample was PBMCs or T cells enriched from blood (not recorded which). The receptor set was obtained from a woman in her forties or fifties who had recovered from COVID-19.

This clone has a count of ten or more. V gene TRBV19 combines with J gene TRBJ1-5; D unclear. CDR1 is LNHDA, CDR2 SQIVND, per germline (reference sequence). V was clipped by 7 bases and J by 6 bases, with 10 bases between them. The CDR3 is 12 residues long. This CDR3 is CASTDPGQPQHF. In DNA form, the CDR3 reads TGTGCCAGTACCGATCCCGGTCAGCCCCAGCATTTT.

The CDR3 sequence is CASTVGDSYEQYV. For the CDR3, the DNA is TGTGCCAGCACCGTAGGGGACTCCTACGAGCAGTACGTC. This rearrangement joins TRBV7-9 to TRBJ2-7, with D perhaps matching TRBD1 (5 bases). The CDR3 runs 13 residues. The V gene's germline CDR1 is SEHNR and CDR2 FQNEAQ (reference sequence). The V end lost 7 bases, the J end lost 0 bases, and 10 bases lay between the germline ends.

The DNA of the CDR3 is TGTGCCACCAGTGATTCGTATCAGCCCCAGCATTTT. Translating it yields CATSDSYQPQHF. J is TRBJ1-5 and V is TRBV24-1; unclear D gene. The CDR3 loop spans 12 amino acids. Germline V gives CDR1 KGHDR, CDR2 SFDVKD. V was trimmed by 2 bases and J by 5 bases, leaving 3 bases between them.

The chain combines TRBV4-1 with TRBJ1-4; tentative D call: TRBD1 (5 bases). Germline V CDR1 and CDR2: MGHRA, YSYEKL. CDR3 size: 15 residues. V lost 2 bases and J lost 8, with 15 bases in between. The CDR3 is CASSQLAGMYEKLFF. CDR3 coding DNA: TGCGCCAGCAGCCAACTCGCAGGGATGTACGAAAAACTGTTTTTT.

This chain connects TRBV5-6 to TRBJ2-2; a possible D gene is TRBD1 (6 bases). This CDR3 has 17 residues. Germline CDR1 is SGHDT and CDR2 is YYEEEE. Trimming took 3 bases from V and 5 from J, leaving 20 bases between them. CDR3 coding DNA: TGTGCCAGCAGCTCGCAAACAGGGCTATATGGAACCGGGGAGCTGTTTTTT. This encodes CASSSQTGLYGTGELFF.

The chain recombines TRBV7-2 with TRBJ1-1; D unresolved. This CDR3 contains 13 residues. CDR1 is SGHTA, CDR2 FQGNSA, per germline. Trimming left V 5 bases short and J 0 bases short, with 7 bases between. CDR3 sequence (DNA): TGTGCCAGCAGCGCACAGATGAACACTGAAGCTTTCTTT. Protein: CASSAQMNTEAFF.

CDR3: CASSRGARGGAFYNEQFF. The DNA of the CDR3 is TGTGCCAGCAGCCGCGGTGCTCGCGGGGGGGCCTTCTACAATGAGCAGTTCTTC. The gene calls are TRBV7-6 and TRBJ2-1, with 9 bases that match TRBD2. Germline V gives CDR1 SGHVS, CDR2 FNYEAQ. This CDR3 region has 18 residues. Losses at the gene ends were 5 bases for V and 3 bases for J; bases not matched to a gene: 14.

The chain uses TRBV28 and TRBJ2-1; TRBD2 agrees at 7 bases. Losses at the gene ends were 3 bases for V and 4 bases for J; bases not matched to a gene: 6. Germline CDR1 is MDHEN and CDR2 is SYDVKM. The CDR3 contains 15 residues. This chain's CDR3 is CASSLGGEEYNEQFF. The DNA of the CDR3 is TGTGCCAGCAGTTTGGGGGGGGAGGAATACAATGAGCAGTTCTTC.